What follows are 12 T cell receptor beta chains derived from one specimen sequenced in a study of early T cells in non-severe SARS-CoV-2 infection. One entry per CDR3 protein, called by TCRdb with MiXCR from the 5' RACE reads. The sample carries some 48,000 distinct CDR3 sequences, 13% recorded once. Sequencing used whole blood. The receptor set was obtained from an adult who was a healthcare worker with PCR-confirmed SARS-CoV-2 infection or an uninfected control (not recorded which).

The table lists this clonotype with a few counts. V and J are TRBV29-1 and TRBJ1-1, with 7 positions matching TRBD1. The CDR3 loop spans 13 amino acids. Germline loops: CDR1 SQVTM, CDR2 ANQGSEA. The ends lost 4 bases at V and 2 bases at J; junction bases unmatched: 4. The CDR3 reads CSVGGTANTEAFF. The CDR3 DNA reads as TGCAGCGTTGGTGGGACAGCCAACACTGAAGCTTTCTTT.

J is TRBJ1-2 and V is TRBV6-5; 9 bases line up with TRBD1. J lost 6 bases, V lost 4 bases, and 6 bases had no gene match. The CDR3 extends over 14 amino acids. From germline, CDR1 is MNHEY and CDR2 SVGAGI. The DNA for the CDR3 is TGTGCCAGCAGTTGGGGACAGGGTAGGGATGGCTACACCTTC. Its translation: CASSWGQGRDGYTF.

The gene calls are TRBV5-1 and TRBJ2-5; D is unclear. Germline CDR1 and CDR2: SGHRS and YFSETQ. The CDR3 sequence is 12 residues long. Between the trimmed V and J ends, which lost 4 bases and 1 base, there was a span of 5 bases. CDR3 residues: CASSRAQETQYF. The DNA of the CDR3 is TGCGCCAGCAGCCGGGCCCAAGAGACCCAGTACTTC.

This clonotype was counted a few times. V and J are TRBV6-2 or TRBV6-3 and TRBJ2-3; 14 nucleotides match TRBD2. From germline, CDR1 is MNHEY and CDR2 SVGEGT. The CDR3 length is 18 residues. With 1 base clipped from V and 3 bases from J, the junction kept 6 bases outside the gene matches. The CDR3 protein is CASSYLGTSGRRTDTQYF. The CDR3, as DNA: TGTGCCAGCAGTTACTTGGGGACTAGCGGGAGACGGACAGATACGCAGTATTTT.

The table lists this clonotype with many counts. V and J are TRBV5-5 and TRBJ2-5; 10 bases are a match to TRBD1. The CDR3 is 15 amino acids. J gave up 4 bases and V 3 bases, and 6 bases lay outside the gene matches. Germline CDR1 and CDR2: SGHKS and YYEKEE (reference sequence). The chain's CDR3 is CASSWGGQGGETQYF. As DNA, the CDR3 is TGTGCCAGCAGCTGGGGCGGACAGGGGGGAGAGACCCAGTACTTC.

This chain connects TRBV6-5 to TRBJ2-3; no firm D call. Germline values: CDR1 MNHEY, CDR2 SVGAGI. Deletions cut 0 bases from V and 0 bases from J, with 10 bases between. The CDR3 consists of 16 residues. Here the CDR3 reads CASSYSGSLSTDTQYF. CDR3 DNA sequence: TGTGCCAGCAGTTACTCAGGCAGTTTGAGCACAGATACGCAGTATTTT.

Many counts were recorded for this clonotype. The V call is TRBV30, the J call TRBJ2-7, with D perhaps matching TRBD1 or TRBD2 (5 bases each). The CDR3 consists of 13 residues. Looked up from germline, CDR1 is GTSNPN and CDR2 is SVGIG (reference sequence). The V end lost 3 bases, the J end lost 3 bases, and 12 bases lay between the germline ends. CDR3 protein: CAWRPVGDYEQYF. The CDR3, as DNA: TGTGCCTGGAGGCCGGTGGGGGACTACGAGCAGTACTTC.

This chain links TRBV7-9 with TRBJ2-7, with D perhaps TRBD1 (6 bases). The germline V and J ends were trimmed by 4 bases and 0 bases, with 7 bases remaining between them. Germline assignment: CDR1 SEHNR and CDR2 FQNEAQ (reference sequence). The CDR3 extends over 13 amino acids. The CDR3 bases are TGTGCCAGCAGCTCACAGGGCTCCTACGAGCAGTACTTC. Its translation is CASSSQGSYEQYF.

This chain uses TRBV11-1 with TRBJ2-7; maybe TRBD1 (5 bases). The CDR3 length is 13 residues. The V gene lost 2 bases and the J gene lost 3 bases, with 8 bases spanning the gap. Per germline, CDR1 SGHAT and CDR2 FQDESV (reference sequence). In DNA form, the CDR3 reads TGTGCCAGCAGCTTACAGACAGTCTACGAGCAGTACTTC. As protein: CASSLQTVYEQYF.

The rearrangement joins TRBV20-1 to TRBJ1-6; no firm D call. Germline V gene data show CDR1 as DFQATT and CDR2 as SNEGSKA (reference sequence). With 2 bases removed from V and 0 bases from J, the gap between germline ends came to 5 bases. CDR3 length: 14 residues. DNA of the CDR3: TGCAGTGCTAGATTTAGCTCCTATAATTCACCCCTCCACTTT. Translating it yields CSARFSSYNSPLHF.

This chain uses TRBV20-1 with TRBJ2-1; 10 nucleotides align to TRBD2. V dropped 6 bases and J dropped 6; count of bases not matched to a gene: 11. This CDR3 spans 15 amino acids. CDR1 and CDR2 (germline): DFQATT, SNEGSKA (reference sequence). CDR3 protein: CSARGTSVTSNEQFF. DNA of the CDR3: TGCAGTGCCCGGGGGACTAGCGTGACCTCCAATGAGCAGTTCTTC.

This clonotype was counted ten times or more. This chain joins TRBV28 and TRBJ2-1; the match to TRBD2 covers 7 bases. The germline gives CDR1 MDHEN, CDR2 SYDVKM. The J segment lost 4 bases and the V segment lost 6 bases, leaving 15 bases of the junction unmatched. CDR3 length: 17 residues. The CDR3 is CASSHGPGRGRYNEQFF. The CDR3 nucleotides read TGTGCCAGCAGCCACGGACCGGGGAGGGGACGTTACAATGAGCAGTTCTTC.